These T cell receptor beta chains were read from a single sample in a study of blood T cells in healthy people across ages. MiXCR, run by TCRdb on the 5' RACE reads, gives a single entry per CDR3 protein. The sample comprises hundreds of thousands of distinct CDR3 sequences, 21% of which are singletons, and 3% to 4.5% rests with the top ten. Sequencing was performed on blood. Receptors originate from a man between 65 and 79 years old in good health. Each CDR3 is given with its conserved first and last residue. D genes are given only for firm matches. Expanded clones are given a class, and other clones once, few, many or no size at all.

v_call: TRBV5-1; d_call: TRBD1; j_call: TRBJ1-1; clone_size: -; cdr3_aa: CASSAEVAGGYTEAFF; cdr3_nt: TGCGCCAGCAGCGCCGAGGTGGCAGGGGGGTACACTGAAGCTTTCTTT
v_call: TRBV5-1; d_call: TRBD1; j_call: TRBJ1-1; clone_size: -; cdr3_aa: CASSSYRTGNTEAFF; cdr3_nt: TGCGCCAGCAGCTCGTATAGGACAGGGAACACTGAAGCTTTCTTT
v_call: TRBV7-6; d_call: TRBD1; j_call: TRBJ2-7; clone_size: few; cdr3_aa: CASSPTSRLQGSEQYF; cdr3_nt: TGTGCCAGCAGCCCTACGTCGAGGTTACAGGGGAGCGAGCAGTACTTC
v_call: TRBV9; d_call: -; j_call: TRBJ1-3; clone_size: -; cdr3_aa: CASSVGVFGNTIYF; cdr3_nt: TGTGCCAGCAGCGTAGGCGTATTCGGAAACACCATATATTTT
v_call: TRBV7-2; d_call: -; j_call: TRBJ1-1; clone_size: -; cdr3_aa: CASSRKTVEAFF; cdr3_nt: TGTGCCAGCAGCCGTAAAACAGTGGAAGCTTTCTTT
v_call: TRBV20-1; d_call: -; j_call: TRBJ2-7; clone_size: -; cdr3_aa: CSARGGRATLFGSYEQYF; cdr3_nt: TGCAGTGCTAGAGGGGGCAGGGCGACTCTGTTCGGATCCTACGAGCAGTACTTC
v_call: TRBV29-1; d_call: -; j_call: TRBJ1-1; clone_size: -; cdr3_aa: CSVRHRNTEAFF; cdr3_nt: TGCAGCGTGAGACATAGGAACACTGAAGCTTTCTTT
v_call: TRBV20-1; d_call: TRBD2; j_call: TRBJ2-3; clone_size: few; cdr3_aa: CSANTGTSDAHTDTQYF; cdr3_nt: TGCAGTGCTAACACCGGGACTAGCGACGCCCACACAGATACGCAGTATTTT
v_call: TRBV18; d_call: TRBD2; j_call: TRBJ2-7; clone_size: few; cdr3_aa: CASSREGRGTYEQYF; cdr3_nt: TGTGCCAGCTCACGGGAGGGAAGAGGCACCTACGAGCAGTACTTC
v_call: TRBV27; d_call: TRBD2; j_call: TRBJ2-3; clone_size: -; cdr3_aa: CASSLSPGLADYPNTDTQYF; cdr3_nt: TGTGCCAGCAGTTTATCCCCGGGACTAGCGGATTACCCTAATACAGATACGCAGTATTTT
v_call: TRBV20-1; d_call: TRBD2; j_call: TRBJ2-7; clone_size: -; cdr3_aa: CSAYTSVSSYEQYF; cdr3_nt: TGCAGTGCTTATACTAGCGTAAGCTCCTACGAGCAGTACTTC
v_call: TRBV4-3; d_call: -; j_call: TRBJ2-5; clone_size: few; cdr3_aa: CAGSQTGQRRETQYF; cdr3_nt: TGCGCCGGCAGCCAAACCGGACAGAGACGGGAGACCCAGTACTTC
v_call: TRBV11-2; d_call: -; j_call: TRBJ2-7; clone_size: -; cdr3_aa: CASSLDSGQFYEQYF; cdr3_nt: TGTGCCAGCAGCTTGGACTCTGGACAGTTCTACGAGCAGTACTTC
v_call: TRBV6-2/TRBV6-3; d_call: TRBD2; j_call: TRBJ2-7; clone_size: -; cdr3_aa: CASSLSGSGEQYF; cdr3_nt: TGTGCTAGCAGCCTTAGCGGGAGTGGCGAGCAGTACTTC
v_call: TRBV12-3/TRBV12-4; d_call: TRBD2; j_call: TRBJ2-1; clone_size: -; cdr3_aa: CASRGREGNYNEQFF; cdr3_nt: TGTGCCAGCAGAGGGCGGGAGGGAAACTACAATGAGCAGTTCTTC
v_call: TRBV18; d_call: -; j_call: TRBJ2-4; clone_size: -; cdr3_aa: CASSLVHAKNIQYF; cdr3_nt: TGTGCCAGCTCATTGGTCCATGCCAAAAACATTCAGTACTTC
v_call: TRBV6-2/TRBV6-3; d_call: -; j_call: TRBJ2-5; clone_size: -; cdr3_aa: CASSRMLQETQYF; cdr3_nt: TGTGCCAGCAGTCGGATGTTGCAAGAGACCCAGTACTTC
v_call: TRBV7-8; d_call: -; j_call: TRBJ2-7; clone_size: few; cdr3_aa: CASSLGIASEQYF; cdr3_nt: TGTGCCAGCAGCTTAGGGATAGCGAGTGAGCAGTACTTC
v_call: TRBV3-1; d_call: TRBD2; j_call: TRBJ2-1; clone_size: few; cdr3_aa: CASSQYPATSGRNEQFF; cdr3_nt: TGTGCCAGCAGCCAATATCCGGCGACTAGCGGGAGGAATGAGCAGTTCTTC
v_call: TRBV10-3; d_call: TRBD1; j_call: TRBJ2-7; clone_size: few; cdr3_aa: CAISDGDRAYEQYF; cdr3_nt: TGTGCCATCAGTGACGGGGACAGGGCCTACGAGCAGTACTTC
v_call: TRBV20-1; d_call: TRBD1; j_call: TRBJ1-6; clone_size: few; cdr3_aa: CSARGTGAGSPLHF; cdr3_nt: TGCAGTGCTAGGGGGACAGGGGCCGGCTCACCCCTCCACTTT
v_call: TRBV7-2; d_call: -; j_call: TRBJ2-7; clone_size: few; cdr3_aa: CASSTADAAVRGAYF; cdr3_nt: TGTGCCAGCAGCACCGCGGACGCAGCCGTCCGCGGCGCATACTTC